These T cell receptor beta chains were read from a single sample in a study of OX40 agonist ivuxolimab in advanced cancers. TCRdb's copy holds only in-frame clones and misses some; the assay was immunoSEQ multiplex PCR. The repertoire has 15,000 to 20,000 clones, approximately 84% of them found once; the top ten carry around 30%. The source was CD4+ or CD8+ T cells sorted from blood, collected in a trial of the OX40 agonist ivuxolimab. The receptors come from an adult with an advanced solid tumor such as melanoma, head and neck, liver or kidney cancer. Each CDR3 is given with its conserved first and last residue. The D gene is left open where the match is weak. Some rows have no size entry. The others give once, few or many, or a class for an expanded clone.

DNA: TGTGCCTGGAGTGGACAGGAAAACTATGGCTACACCTTC; CDR3: CAWSGQENYGYTF; V: TRBV30; size: -; D: -; J: TRBJ1-2
DNA: TGTGCCAGCTCACAGGGGGACACTTTGCCCCAGCATTTT; CDR3: CASSQGDTLPQHF; V: TRBV18; size: -; D: -; J: TRBJ1-5
DNA: TGTGCCAGCAGCTTAGTGACTAGCGGGAGGCTGGCAGATACGCAGTATTTT; CDR3: CASSLVTSGRLADTQYF; V: TRBV7-8; size: -; D: TRBD2; J: TRBJ2-3
DNA: TGCGCCAGCAGCCAAGATCCTAGCGGGGGGGCACGAGATACGCAGTATTTT; CDR3: CASSQDPSGGARDTQYF; V: TRBV4-1; size: -; D: TRBD2; J: TRBJ2-3
DNA: TGTGCCTGGACCCCGGGACAGTCCGGGGCCAACGTCCTGACTTTC; CDR3: CAWTPGQSGANVLTF; V: TRBV30; size: -; D: TRBD1; J: TRBJ2-6
DNA: TGTGCCATCAGTGAGGCGGGACAGACTGGCTACACCTTC; CDR3: CAISEAGQTGYTF; V: TRBV10-3; size: -; D: TRBD1; J: TRBJ1-2
DNA: TGTGCCAGCAGCGGAGAGACCAATGAGCAGTTCTTC; CDR3: CASSGETNEQFF; V: TRBV9; size: -; D: -; J: TRBJ2-1
DNA: TGTGCCAGCAGCTTACCGGGGGAGACCCAGTACTTC; CDR3: CASSLPGETQYF; V: TRBV7-3; size: -; D: -; J: TRBJ2-5
DNA: TGTGCCAGTAGACGGGACAACCCGAACACTGAAGCTTTCTTT; CDR3: CASRRDNPNTEAFF; V: TRBV19; size: -; D: -; J: TRBJ1-1
DNA: TGCGCCAGCAGCTATCGCCCCCCACGGGAGTACACCGGGGAGCTGTTTTTT; CDR3: CASSYRPPREYTGELFF; V: TRBV5-1; size: -; D: -; J: TRBJ2-2
DNA: TGTGCCAGTTCCGGGACAGGGACCAAAAATGAGCAGTTCTTC; CDR3: CASSGTGTKNEQFF; V: TRBV7-3; size: -; D: TRBD1; J: TRBJ2-1
DNA: TGTGCCAGTAGTATCGCCGGGGGTCCCTATGGCTACACCTTC; CDR3: CASSIAGGPYGYTF; V: TRBV19; size: -; D: -; J: TRBJ1-2
DNA: TGTGCCACAGCAAGAGTACAGAATTCACCCCTCCACTTT; CDR3: CATARVQNSPLHF; V: TRBV15; size: few; D: -; J: TRBJ1-6
DNA: TGTGCCAGCAGTTTACTTAGTTCAGCTCCCGGGGAGCTGTTTTTT; CDR3: CASSLLSSAPGELFF; V: TRBV27; size: -; D: -; J: TRBJ2-2
DNA: TGTGCCAGCAGCTATGGGACAGGGGGAGATACGCAGTATTTT; CDR3: CASSYGTGGDTQYF; V: TRBV7-3; size: -; D: TRBD1; J: TRBJ2-3
DNA: TGTGCCAGCTCACCTCGGACTAGCGGGGGGGCCAATGAGCAGTTCTTC; CDR3: CASSPRTSGGANEQFF; V: TRBV18; size: -; D: TRBD2; J: TRBJ2-1
DNA: TGTGCCAGCAGCGTACGACAGGGGGCGGATGGCTACACCTTC; CDR3: CASSVRQGADGYTF; V: TRBV9; size: -; D: TRBD1; J: TRBJ1-2
DNA: TGTGCCAGCAGCTATCCCTTGGGATACAATGAGCAGTTCTTC; CDR3: CASSYPLGYNEQFF; V: TRBV7-8; size: -; D: -; J: TRBJ2-1
DNA: TGTGCCAGCAGTTTGAGGCAGAATAGCAATCAGCCCCAGCATTTT; CDR3: CASSLRQNSNQPQHF; V: TRBV28; size: -; D: -; J: TRBJ1-5
DNA: TGCAGCGTTGGTTCTTCTCTAACCCCGGGGACTCTAACGGATACGCAGTATTTT; CDR3: CSVGSSLTPGTLTDTQYF; V: TRBV29-1; size: few; D: -; J: TRBJ2-3
DNA: TGTGCCAGCCACAGGACAGGGAAATACGAGCAGTACTTC; CDR3: CASHRTGKYEQYF; V: TRBV28; size: -; D: TRBD1; J: TRBJ2-7
DNA: TGCAGCGTCGACTTACCGGGACAGGGGGAAGCTTTCTTT; CDR3: CSVDLPGQGEAFF; V: TRBV29-1; size: -; D: TRBD1; J: TRBJ1-1
DNA: TGTGCCTGGACCGGGGGGGCCCTGGGAACTGAAGCTTTCTTT; CDR3: CAWTGGALGTEAFF; V: TRBV30; size: -; D: -; J: TRBJ1-1
DNA: TGTGCCAGCAGCTTGGCTGATGCGGGACTAGCGGACAATGAGCAGTTCTTC; CDR3: CASSLADAGLADNEQFF; V: TRBV11-2; size: -; D: TRBD2; J: TRBJ2-1
DNA: TGTGCCATCAGTGCCGACAGTATCCAGCCCCAGCATTTT; CDR3: CAISADSIQPQHF; V: TRBV10-3; size: few; D: -; J: TRBJ1-5
DNA: TGTGCCAGCAGCTTGGGAACTTACGTGGACACTGAAGCTTTCTTT; CDR3: CASSLGTYVDTEAFF; V: TRBV5-4; size: -; D: -; J: TRBJ1-1
DNA: TGTGCCATCAGTGTACAGGGTAACACTGAAGCTTTCTTT; CDR3: CAISVQGNTEAFF; V: TRBV10-3; size: -; D: -; J: TRBJ1-1
DNA: TGTGCCAGCAGTAGATTAGCGGGAGGGCTCCAAGAGACCCAGTACTTC; CDR3: CASSRLAGGLQETQYF; V: TRBV25-1; size: once; D: TRBD2; J: TRBJ2-5
DNA: TGTGCCAGCATCTCCCTGAGCTTTTATGGCTACACCTTC; CDR3: CASISLSFYGYTF; V: TRBV28; size: -; D: -; J: TRBJ1-2
DNA: TGTGCCAGCAGCTTGGCCAGGGAGAGGTATACCTATAATTCACCCCTCCACTTT; CDR3: CASSLARERYTYNSPLHF; V: TRBV5-6; size: -; D: -; J: TRBJ1-6
DNA: TGTGCCAGCTCACCAGCGAACACTGAAGCTTTCTTT; CDR3: CASSPANTEAFF; V: TRBV18; size: once; D: -; J: TRBJ1-1
DNA: TGTGCCAGCAGTTTAGGGGCACCTTGGAGCTACTCATCCTACGAGCAGTACTTC; CDR3: CASSLGAPWSYSSYEQYF; V: TRBV27; size: -; D: -; J: TRBJ2-7
DNA: TGCGCCAGCAGCCCGATGACGGGACGGGAGAACACTGAAGCTTTCTTT; CDR3: CASSPMTGRENTEAFF; V: TRBV5-1; size: -; D: -; J: TRBJ1-1
DNA: TGTGCCACCAGCAGAGAGGGACAGGGTCATTCACCCCTCCACTTT; CDR3: CATSREGQGHSPLHF; V: TRBV15; size: -; D: TRBD1; J: TRBJ1-6
DNA: TGTGCCAGCGGCGACACTGAAGCTTTCTTT; CDR3: CASGDTEAFF; V: TRBV6-5; size: -; D: -; J: TRBJ1-1
DNA: TGTGCCAGCAGCCCTCCTCCCCGAGCCGAGCAGTTCTTC; CDR3: CASSPPPRAEQFF; V: TRBV7-9; size: -; D: -; J: TRBJ2-1
DNA: TGTGCCAGCAGCGCCGCCGGGACGGGGTCCTACGAGCAGTACTTC; CDR3: CASSAAGTGSYEQYF; V: TRBV28; size: -; D: -; J: TRBJ2-7
DNA: TGTGCCAGCAGTGAAGGGACAGGGGACACTGAAGCTTTCTTT; CDR3: CASSEGTGDTEAFF; V: TRBV6-1; size: -; D: TRBD1; J: TRBJ1-1
DNA: TGTGCCAGCAGTTACTCGAGTTTACTGAACACTGAAGCTTTCTTT; CDR3: CASSYSSLLNTEAFF; V: TRBV6-5; size: -; D: -; J: TRBJ1-1
DNA: TGCGCCAGCAGTATGAACACAGATACGCAGTATTTT; CDR3: CASSMNTDTQYF; V: TRBV10-1; size: -; D: -; J: TRBJ2-3
DNA: TGTGCCAGCAGTTTATATGGGACTAGCGGCCCGGAAGAGACCCAGTACTTC; CDR3: CASSLYGTSGPEETQYF; V: TRBV27; size: -; D: TRBD2; J: TRBJ2-5
DNA: TGTGCCAGCAGTTTTTCGGGCACCAGTGAAGCTTTCTTT; CDR3: CASSFSGTSEAFF; V: TRBV27; size: -; D: -; J: TRBJ1-1
DNA: TGTGCCAGCCGGGGAGATCCCACAGATACGCAGTATTTT; CDR3: CASRGDPTDTQYF; V: TRBV9; size: few; D: -; J: TRBJ2-3
DNA: TGTGCCAGCAGCTTGGCCGGGACAGAATTATCACGCTCCTACGAGCAGTACTTC; CDR3: CASSLAGTELSRSYEQYF; V: TRBV5-4; size: -; D: TRBD1; J: TRBJ2-7
DNA: TGTGCCAGCAGCCGTCCCGGGACAGGGCGGGAAGAGCAGTACTTC; CDR3: CASSRPGTGREEQYF; V: TRBV6-5; size: -; D: TRBD1; J: TRBJ2-7
DNA: TGTGCCAGCAGCTTTAACGAGGGACAGGCAAATGAGCAGTTCTTC; CDR3: CASSFNEGQANEQFF; V: TRBV13; size: -; D: TRBD1; J: TRBJ2-1
DNA: TGTGCCAGCAGCTTAACTAGCGGGCCCTCCTACGAGCAGTACTTC; CDR3: CASSLTSGPSYEQYF; V: TRBV7-9; size: few; D: TRBD2; J: TRBJ2-7
DNA: TGCAGCGTTGAAGTCCTCGGCGGCTCTGGAAACACCATATATTTT; CDR3: CSVEVLGGSGNTIYF; V: TRBV29-1; size: -; D: -; J: TRBJ1-3
DNA: TGTGCCAGCAGCTTAGGGGGCGGGACCAAAAACATTCAGTACTTC; CDR3: CASSLGGGTKNIQYF; V: TRBV11-1; size: -; D: -; J: TRBJ2-4
DNA: TGTGCCAGCAGCCCAGCGACAGGGAGAGAGACCCAGTACTTC; CDR3: CASSPATGRETQYF; V: TRBV11-2; size: -; D: TRBD1; J: TRBJ2-5
DNA: TGCAGCGTTGAAGAGAATTGGGGAATCGGAGCTTTCTTT; CDR3: CSVEENWGIGAFF; V: TRBV29-1; size: -; D: -; J: TRBJ1-1
DNA: TGTGCCAGCAGCGAGCACCCAGCGAGTGAGCAGTTCTTC; CDR3: CASSEHPASEQFF; V: TRBV9; size: few; D: -; J: TRBJ2-1
DNA: TGTGCCTGGAGTGGATTCGGGACTAGCGGGAGCTCCTACAATGAGCAGTTCTTC; CDR3: CAWSGFGTSGSSYNEQFF; V: TRBV30; size: -; D: TRBD2; J: TRBJ2-1
DNA: TGTGCCATCAGCCTGAGTACGGGTCTAGCGGGAGATATAGGCAATGAGCAGTTCTTC; CDR3: CAISLSTGLAGDIGNEQFF; V: TRBV10-3; size: -; D: TRBD2; J: TRBJ2-1